Following are 27 T cell receptor beta chains from one sample sequenced in a study of T cell responses to AZD1222 COVID-19 vaccine. Sequencing used immunoSEQ multiplex PCR; TCRdb keeps in-frame clones, though not all of them. The table lists roughly 140,000 clones, approximately 88% of them singletons. Material: peripheral blood, obtained on day 0 of MenACWY control vaccination. These receptors were taken from an adult in good health.

V and J are TRBV2 and TRBJ2-2; TRBD2 matches at 10 bases. The CDR3 consists of 15 residues. Looked up from germline, CDR1 is SNHLY and CDR2 is FYNNEI. J was trimmed by 6 bases and V by 2 bases; bases with no gene match: 3. The CDR3 protein is CASSEPSGRSGELFF. Written as DNA, the CDR3 is TGTGCCAGCAGTGAACCTAGCGGGAGATCCGGGGAGCTGTTTTTT.

The chain joins TRBV6-2 or TRBV6-3 to TRBJ1-6, with no clear D. The germline CDR1 and CDR2 sequences are MNHEY and SVGEGT. The V and J ends lost 5 bases and 17 bases respectively, with 16 bases between them. The CDR3 spans 12 residues. CDR3 DNA: TGTGCCAGCAGTCCCGTGGGCCCTATATTCCACTTT. This codes for CASSPVGPIFHF.

The CDR3 reads CASSPGLADYNEQFF. In DNA form, the CDR3 reads TGTGCCAGTAGTCCGGGACTAGCGGACTACAATGAGCAGTTCTTC. The V call is TRBV19, the J call TRBJ2-1; the match to TRBD2 covers 11 bases. The length of the CDR3 is 15 residues. CDR1 is LNHDA and CDR2 is SQIVND in the germline V gene (reference sequence). Trimming took 5 bases from V and 3 from J; bases not matched to a gene: 3.

The chain employs TRBV6-5 and TRBJ2-3, with unresolved D. CDR1 and CDR2 (germline): MNHEY, SVGAGI. V was pared by 0 bases and J by 2 bases, with 9 bases between. The CDR3 has 15 amino acids. This chain's CDR3 is CASSYSKGFTDTQYF. For the CDR3, the DNA is TGTGCCAGCAGTTACTCGAAAGGGTTCACAGATACGCAGTATTTT.

The gene calls are TRBV27 and TRBJ2-3, with D uncertain. The germline V and J ends were trimmed by 6 bases and 0 bases, with 16 bases remaining between them. This CDR3 spans 16 amino acids. CDR1 is MNHEY and CDR2 is SMNVEV in the germline V gene (reference sequence). This chain's CDR3 is CASRARPVPSTDTQYF. CDR3 nucleotides: TGTGCCAGCAGGGCTCGCCCCGTTCCTAGCACAGATACGCAGTATTTT.

The chain uses TRBV6-5 and TRBJ1-1, with no clear D. The CDR3 covers 13 residues. Trimming pared 6 bases from V and 1 base from J, leaving 9 bases between. Germline CDR1 reads MNHEY; CDR2 reads SVGAGI. CDR3 in DNA: TGTGCCAGCAGCCCGAGGGCGAACACTGAAGCTTTCTTT. It codes for CASSPRANTEAFF.

This chain joins TRBV11-2 and TRBJ2-2, with 9 nucleotides matching TRBD1. The CDR3 contains 16 residues. The V and J ends lost 6 bases and 5 bases, in that order; junction bases with no gene match: 10. Germline V gives CDR1 SGHAT, CDR2 FQNNGV. CDR3 amino acids: CASSLTGTGITGELFF. Written as DNA, the CDR3 is TGTGCCAGCAGTTTAACCGGGACAGGGATTACCGGGGAGCTGTTTTTT.

V gene TRBV6-5 combines with J gene TRBJ1-6, with D tentatively TRBD1 (5 bases). Germline loops: CDR1 MNHEY, CDR2 SVGAGI. Trimming removed 2 bases at V and 14 bases at J, with 10 bases between. There are 12 residues in the CDR3. In DNA, the CDR3 is TGTGCCAGCAGTTACCGAGGGGAGGCCCTCCACTTT. As protein: CASSYRGEALHF.

The CDR3 DNA reads as TGTGCCAGCAGCCGCGGTAGCAATCAGCCCCAGCATTTT. It encodes CASSRGSNQPQHF. The chain is built from TRBV9 and TRBJ1-5; D remains unclear. The V gene lost 4 bases and the J gene lost 0 bases, with 5 bases spanning the gap. The CDR3 covers 13 residues. Per the germline V gene, CDR1 is SGDLS and CDR2 is YYNGEE.

This clone was found a few times. The chain joins TRBV4-1 to TRBJ1-2, with D uncertain. Trimming left V 1 base short and J 4 bases short, with 16 bases between. This CDR3 is built from 16 residues. Germline assignment: CDR1 MGHRA and CDR2 YSYEKL. The CDR3, as DNA: TGCGCCAGCAGCCAAGCTCTGCTCCCCCGAGGCTATGGCTACACCTTC. Translated, it gives CASSQALLPRGYGYTF.

V usage is TRBV4-1 and J usage is TRBJ1-4; D uncertain. This CDR3 is 14 amino acids long. CDR1 and CDR2 from the germline V gene are MGHRA and YSYEKL. V dropped 0 bases and J dropped 5 bases, with 7 bases sitting between them. For the CDR3, the DNA is TGCGCCAGCAGCCAAGAAAGCGGCAATGAAAAACTGTTTTTT. Protein sequence: CASSQESGNEKLFF.

V is TRBV7-8 and J is TRBJ2-7, with 8 bases fitting TRBD2. V was pared by 3 bases and J by 0 bases, with 4 bases of the junction left unmatched. Germline-derived CDR1 and CDR2 are SGHVS and FQNEAQ. The CDR3 runs to 15 residues. CDR3 coding DNA: TGTGCCAGCAGCTTCCGCGGGAGGACCTCCTACGAGCAGTACTTC. It encodes CASSFRGRTSYEQYF. Combining the CDR3 with reference TRBV7-8 and TRBJ2-7 gives the whole variable domain GAGVSQSPRYKVAKRGQDVALRCDPISGHVSLFWYQQALGQGPEFLTYFQNEAQLDKSGLPSDRFFAERPEGSVSTLKIQRTQQEDSAVYLCASSFRGRTSYEQYFGPGTRLTVT.

The count of this clone is one. V gene TRBV7-9 combines with J gene TRBJ1-5; D remains unclear. This CDR3 region has 13 residues. V was shortened by 5 bases and J by 6 bases, with 11 bases between the two germline ends. Germline V CDR1 and CDR2: SEHNR, FQNEAQ (reference sequence). The CDR3 coding sequence is TGTGCCAGCAGCCTTACGGTGGGTCAGCCCCAGCATTTT. Encoded protein: CASSLTVGQPQHF.

The chain recombines TRBV19 with TRBJ2-2; D gene unclear. With 7 bases removed from V and 0 bases from J, the gap between germline ends came to 12 bases. This CDR3 is built from 15 residues. The germline gives CDR1 LNHDA, CDR2 SQIVND (reference sequence). CDR3 amino acids: CASMRTATNTGELFF. CDR3 DNA sequence: TGTGCCAGTATGAGGACCGCTACGAACACCGGGGAGCTGTTTTTT. Variable domain in full (rest from reference TRBV19 and TRBJ2-2): DGGITQSPKYLFRKEGQNVTLSCEQNLNHDAMYWYRQDPGQGLRLIYYSQIVNDFQKGDIAEGYSVSREKKESFPLTVTSAQKNPTAFYLCASMRTATNTGELFFGEGSRLTVL.

The chain uses TRBV7-9 and TRBJ2-7; no firm D call. The CDR3 length is 15 residues. The V and J ends lost 4 bases and 1 base respectively, with 14 bases between them. In germline, CDR1 is SEHNR, CDR2 FQNEAQ (reference sequence). CDR3 in amino acids: CASSSSTGLSYEQYF. As DNA, the CDR3 is TGTGCCAGCAGCTCTTCGACGGGCCTTTCCTACGAGCAGTACTTC.

This chain connects TRBV29-1 to TRBJ2-5; 8 nucleotides align to TRBD2. Germline CDR1 is SQVTM and CDR2 is ANQGSEA. The CDR3 has 12 residues. The trim removed 5 bases at V and 5 bases at J, leaving 4 bases unmatched. The CDR3 sequence: CSVSSGSETQYF. In nucleotides, the CDR3 is TGCAGCGTTTCAAGCGGGAGCGAGACCCAGTACTTC.

This clone was counted between two and nine times. The genes are TRBV6-4 and TRBJ1-5; no firm D call. Germline assignment: CDR1 MRHNA and CDR2 SNTAGT. Trimming removed 0 bases at V and 3 bases at J, with 6 bases between. The CDR3 sequence is 14 residues long. CDR3: CASSDSPVNQPQHF. CDR3 DNA: TGTGCCAGCAGTGACTCCCCAGTCAATCAGCCCCAGCATTTT.

The chain couples TRBV20-1 to TRBJ2-3; D call uncertain. The CDR3 spans 14 residues. The V end lost 3 bases, the J end lost 2 bases, and 12 bases lay between the germline ends. Germline CDR1 is DFQATT and CDR2 is SNEGSKA (reference sequence). The CDR3 region has the DNA TGCAGTGCTAGTGGGGTACTACACACAGATACGCAGTATTTT. Protein product: CSASGVLHTDTQYF.

This clone was detected once. This chain links TRBV19 with TRBJ1-1; D uncertain. The CDR3 contains 13 residues. The germline CDR1 and CDR2 sequences are LNHDA and SQIVND (reference sequence). Trimming removed 4 bases at V and 1 base at J, with 7 bases between. The CDR3 DNA reads TGTGCCAGTAGTACTTGGGGGAACACTGAAGCTTTCTTT. Translating it yields CASSTWGNTEAFF.

The gene calls are TRBV15 and TRBJ2-7, with 9 bases matching TRBD1. V lost 8 bases and J lost 6; bases outside the gene matches: 5. Germline V gives CDR1 LNHNV, CDR2 YYDKDF (reference sequence). The CDR3 has 12 amino acids. The CDR3 loop is CATGTGRSEQYF. CDR3 sequence (DNA): TGTGCCACCGGGACAGGGAGAAGCGAGCAGTACTTC.

The chain employs TRBV7-9 and TRBJ2-1; perhaps D is TRBD1 or TRBD2 (5 bases each). The CDR3 sequence is 12 residues long. The V gene's germline CDR1 is SEHNR and CDR2 FQNEAQ (reference sequence). The V end lost 11 bases, the J end lost 2 bases, and 10 bases lay between the germline ends. In DNA, the CDR3 is TGTGCCGGCCGAGGGGCCTACAATGAGCAGTTCTTC. Amino acid sequence: CAGRGAYNEQFF. The whole variable domain, remainder taken from reference TRBV7-9 and TRBJ2-1, is DTGVSQNPRHKITKRGQNVTFRCDPISEHNRLYWYRQTLGQGPEFLTYFQNEAQLEKSRLLSDRFSAERPKGSFSTLEIQRTEQGDSAMYLCAGRGAYNEQFFGPGTRLTVL.

The rearrangement links TRBV5-5 to TRBJ1-1; a weak D match, TRBD1 (5 bases). CDR1 and CDR2 (germline): SGHKS, YYEKEE (reference sequence). This CDR3 has 14 amino acids. Between the trimmed V and J ends, which lost 3 bases and 1 base, there was a span of 10 bases. CDR3 region: CASSWGTTNTEAFF. In nucleotides, the CDR3 is TGTGCCAGCAGCTGGGGGACGACGAACACTGAAGCTTTCTTT.

Concerning this clone itself: Other DNA sequences of this sample code for an identical CDR3. The CDR3 protein is CASSVGSTDYEQYF. The CDR3 DNA follows: TGTGCCAGCAGCGTAGGGTCCACCGACTACGAGCAGTACTTC. The chain recombines TRBV9 with TRBJ2-7; D gene ambiguous. The CDR3 is 14 residues long. Trimming left V 0 bases short and J 3 bases short, with 10 bases between. The germline gives CDR1 SGDLS, CDR2 YYNGEE.

This sequence joins TRBV7-3 and TRBJ2-1, with D unresolved. V lost 1 base to trimming and J lost 9 bases, with 7 bases between them. In germline, CDR1 is SGHTA, CDR2 FQGTGA. The CDR3 has 12 amino acids. CDR3 in DNA: TGTGCCAGCAGCTTAAGTACGGGTGAGCAGTTCTTC. Protein: CASSLSTGEQFF.

The chain employs TRBV5-1 and TRBJ1-4, with TRBD1 identical over 8 bases. Trimming removed 2 bases from V and 6 bases from J; junction bases left unmatched: 3. The CDR3 has 14 amino acids. Germline V gene lookup returns CDR1 SGHRS and CDR2 YFSETQ. The CDR3 here is CASSFDRGDEKLFF. The DNA for the CDR3 is TGCGCCAGCAGCTTCGACAGGGGTGATGAAAAACTGTTTTTT.

This chain links TRBV11-3 with TRBJ1-1; D gene uncertain. The V and J ends lost 5 bases and 3 bases respectively, with 19 bases between them. CDR3 length: 16 residues. Germline CDR1 is SGHNT and CDR2 is YENEEA. The CDR3 is CASSLGLVREDTEAFF. DNA for the CDR3: TGTGCCAGCAGCCTAGGTTTGGTACGGGAGGACACTGAAGCTTTCTTT. The variable domain in full, with the rest retrieved from reference TRBV11-3 and TRBJ1-1, is EAGVVQSPRYKIIEKKQPVAFWCNPISGHNTLYWYLQNLGQGPELLIRYENEEAVDDSQLPKDRFSAERLKGVDSTLKIQPAELGDSAVYLCASSLGLVREDTEAFFGQGTRLTVV.

In this sample, this clone turned up once. The genes are TRBV6-4 and TRBJ2-1; perhaps TRBD2 as D (6 bases). Germline V gene data show CDR1 as MRHNA and CDR2 as SNTAGT. Trimming removed 8 bases at V and 0 bases at J, with 14 bases between. The CDR3 consists of 15 residues. The CDR3 loop is CASSRGVSSYNEQFF. The CDR3 bases are TGTGCCAGCTCACGCGGGGTAAGCTCCTACAATGAGCAGTTCTTC.